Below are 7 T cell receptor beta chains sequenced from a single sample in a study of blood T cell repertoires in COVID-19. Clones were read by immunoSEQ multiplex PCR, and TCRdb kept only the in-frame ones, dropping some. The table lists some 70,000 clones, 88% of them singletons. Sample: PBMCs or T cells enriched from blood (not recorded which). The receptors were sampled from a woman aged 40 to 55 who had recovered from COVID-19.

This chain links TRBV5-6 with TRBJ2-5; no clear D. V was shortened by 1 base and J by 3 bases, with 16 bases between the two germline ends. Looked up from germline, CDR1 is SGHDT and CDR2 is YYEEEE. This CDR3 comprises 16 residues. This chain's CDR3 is CASSLLLQERKETQYF. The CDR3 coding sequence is TGTGCCAGCAGCTTGCTACTGCAGGAACGAAAAGAGACCCAGTACTTC.

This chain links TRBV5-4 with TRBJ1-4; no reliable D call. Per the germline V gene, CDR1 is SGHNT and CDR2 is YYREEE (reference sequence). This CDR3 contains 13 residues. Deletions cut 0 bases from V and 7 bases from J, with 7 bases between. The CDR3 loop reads CASSLDSGEKLFF. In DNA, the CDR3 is TGTGCCAGCAGCTTGGACAGTGGTGAAAAACTGTTTTTT.

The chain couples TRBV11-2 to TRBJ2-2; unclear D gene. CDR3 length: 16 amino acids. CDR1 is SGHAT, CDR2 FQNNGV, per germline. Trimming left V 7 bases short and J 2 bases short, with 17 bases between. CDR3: CASTLAVRTNTGELFF. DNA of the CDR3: TGTGCCAGCACGTTAGCAGTCCGAACCAACACCGGGGAGCTGTTTTTT.

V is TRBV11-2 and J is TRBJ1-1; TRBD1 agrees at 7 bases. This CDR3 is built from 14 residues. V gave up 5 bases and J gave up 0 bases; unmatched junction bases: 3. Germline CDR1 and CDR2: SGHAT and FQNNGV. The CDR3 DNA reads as TGTGCCAGCAGCCCCGGGACAGTGAACACTGAAGCTTTCTTT. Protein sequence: CASSPGTVNTEAFF. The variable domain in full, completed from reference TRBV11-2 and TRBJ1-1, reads EAGVAQSPRYKIIEKRQSVAFWCNPISGHATLYWYQQILGQGPKLLIQFQNNGVVDDSQLPKDRFSAERLKGVDSTLKIQPAKLEDSAVYLCASSPGTVNTEAFFGQGTRLTVV.

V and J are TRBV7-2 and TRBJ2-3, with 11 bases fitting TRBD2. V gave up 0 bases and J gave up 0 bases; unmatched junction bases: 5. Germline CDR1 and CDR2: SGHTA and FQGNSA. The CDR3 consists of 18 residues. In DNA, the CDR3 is TGTGCCAGCAGCTTAGCCCTAGCGGGGGGACCTAGCACAGATACGCAGTATTTT. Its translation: CASSLALAGGPSTDTQYF. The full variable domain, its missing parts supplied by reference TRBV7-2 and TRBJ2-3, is GAGVSQSPSNKVTEKGKDVELRCDPISGHTALYWYRQSLGQGLEFLIYFQGNSAPDKSGLPSDRFSAERTGGSVSTLTIQRTQQEDSAVYLCASSLALAGGPSTDTQYFGPGTRLTVL.

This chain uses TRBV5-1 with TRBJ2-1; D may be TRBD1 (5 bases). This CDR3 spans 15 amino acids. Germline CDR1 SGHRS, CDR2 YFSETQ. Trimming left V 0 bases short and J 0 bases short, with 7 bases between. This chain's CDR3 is CASSLGQSSYNEQFF. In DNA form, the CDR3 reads TGCGCCAGCAGCTTGGGACAGAGCTCCTACAATGAGCAGTTCTTC.

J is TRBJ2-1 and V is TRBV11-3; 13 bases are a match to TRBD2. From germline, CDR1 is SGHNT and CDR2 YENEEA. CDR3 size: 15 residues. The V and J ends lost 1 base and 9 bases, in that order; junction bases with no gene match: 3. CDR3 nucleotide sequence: TGTGCCAGCAGCTTAGCAACTAGCGGGGGGGCTGAGCAGTTCTTC. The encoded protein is CASSLATSGGAEQFF.